This entry features one TCR beta chain sequence. Its antigen is unknown. The data derive from a study of T cell repertoires in cytomegalovirus infection. Study-level information: Recently identified HLA-C-restricted CMV epitopes were used, and well-studied HLA-B-restricted CMV epitopes were used as well. Shared public TCR beta signatures pointed to both CMV infection and a matching HLA type. Overall study results and limits: Across the ex vivo response, the dominant clonotypes were HLA-C-restricted CMV-specific TCR beta clonotypes. Identification of carriers of CMV plus the relevant HLA was performed using cumulative public TCR beta family frequency.

TCRdb analysed the reads with MiXCR anew, one entry per CDR3 protein. The profile shows around 900,000 distinct CDR3 sequences, around 30% of them singletons. This specimen was cultured CD8+ T cells from PBMCs, taken from culture after CMV antigen stimulation. The sequence was obtained from a human donor in good health (CMV status not recorded). Some clones in this sample may be carry-over from other donors' samples.

The CDR3 DNA reads TGTGCCAGCAGCCTCCCTGGCAGGCGGGGGATCTATGGCTACACCTTC. It yields the protein CASSLPGRRGIYGYTF. The V call is TRBV11-2, the J call TRBJ1-2; TRBD1 is a possible D gene (5 bases). Germline lookup yields CDR1 SGHAT and CDR2 FQNNGV. The CDR3 is 16 amino acids. Deletions cut 5 bases from V and 4 bases from J, with 20 bases between. The entire variable domain, with the rest obtained from reference TRBV11-2 and TRBJ1-2, is as follows: EAGVAQSPRYKIIEKRQSVAFWCNPISGHATLYWYQQILGQGPKLLIQFQNNGVVDDSQLPKDRFSAERLKGVDSTLKIQPAKLEDSAVYLCASSLPGRRGIYGYTFGSGTRLTVV.